This T cell receptor beta chain was observed in a study of blood T cell repertoires in COVID-19. Study-wide background: The United States, Italy and Spain were the sources of the acute and convalescent COVID-19 samples.

Sequencing used immunoSEQ multiplex PCR; TCRdb keeps in-frame clones, though not all of them. The sample carries roughly 160,000 clones, approximately 86% recorded once. The CDR3 has 14 amino acids. Germline CDR1 is SGHTA and CDR2 is FQGTGA. The germline V and J ends were trimmed by 0 bases and 7 bases, with 10 bases remaining between them. Participant age was roughly 18 to 89 years, and participants resided in roughly 25 US areas. Clinical histories supplied by participants themselves formed the basis of cohort assignment. Donors of Cohort 3 who recovered were those that had two negative PCRs, clearance, or symptom resolution.

The chain is built from TRBV7-3 and TRBJ2-1; D may be TRBD2 (6 bases). This sequence originates from a man between 60 and 75 years old who had recovered from COVID-19. Sequenced sample: PBMCs or T cells enriched from blood (not recorded which). In DNA form, the CDR3 reads TGTGCCAGCAGCTTAACGTCGGAGGGGAATGAGCAGTTCTTC. This translates into CASSLTSEGNEQFF.